The next 3 T cell receptor beta chains were all read from a single sample in a study of T cell responses to AZD1222 COVID-19 vaccine. TCRdb keeps only in-frame clones here, not all; method: immunoSEQ multiplex PCR. The table lists 150,000 to 200,000 clones, over 85% of them singletons, with 3% to 5% in the top ten. The source was peripheral blood, collected on day 0 of AZD1222 vaccination. These receptor sequences come from an adult in good health.

The rearrangement uses TRBV30 and TRBJ1-2, with D perhaps matching TRBD1 (6 bases). V was trimmed by 2 bases and J by 4 bases, leaving 23 bases between them. The CDR3 spans 17 residues. Germline CDR1 and CDR2: GTSNPN and SVGIG (reference sequence). The CDR3 reads CAWSPPTGTQLLYGYTF. In nucleotides, the CDR3 is TGTGCCTGGAGTCCACCGACGGGGACACAACTCCTCTATGGCTACACCTTC.

The CDR3 loop is CASSESVISAPLHF. In nucleotides, the CDR3 is TGTGCCAGCAGTGAATCCGTTATATCGGCCCCCCTCCACTTT. The chain employs TRBV27 and TRBJ1-6; D not resolved. Trimming removed 5 bases from V and 13 bases from J, with 18 bases in between. The CDR3 sequence is 14 residues long. CDR1 and CDR2 from the germline V gene are MNHEY and SMNVEV (reference sequence).

V gene TRBV10-2 combines with J gene TRBJ1-4; TRBD1 matches at 10 bases. Germline assignment: CDR1 WSHSY and CDR2 SAAADI. V gave up 7 bases and J gave up 0 bases; unmatched junction bases: 8. This CDR3 has 17 residues. The CDR3 reads CASKGQGKESTNEKLFF. DNA of the CDR3: TGCGCCAGCAAGGGACAGGGGAAAGAATCAACTAATGAAAAACTGTTTTTT.